Below, 8 T cell receptor beta chains from the same sample are listed, as sequenced in a study of blood T cell repertoires in COVID-19. The data were produced by immunoSEQ multiplex PCR, yet TCRdb's version contains in-frame clones alone and is incomplete. The table has fewer than 120,000 clones, nearly 90% seen once; the top ten hold approximately 4.8%. Sample: peripheral blood. Receptors were obtained from a human donor in a cohort sampled during active COVID-19.

This chain connects TRBV14 to TRBJ1-4, with D unresolved. The CDR3 loop spans 14 amino acids. Trimming left V 1 base short and J 11 bases short, with 14 bases between. The germline V gene encodes CDR1 SGHDN and CDR2 FVKESK. CDR3: CASSQGQLGSKLFF. The CDR3 region has the DNA TGTGCCAGCAGCCAAGGACAATTAGGGAGTAAACTGTTTTTT.

The chain combines TRBV12-3 or TRBV12-4 with TRBJ2-7; 7 bases are shared with TRBD1. The V gene end was trimmed by 6 bases and the J gene end by 2 bases; junction bases not matched to a gene: 4. This CDR3 contains 13 residues. CDR3 protein: CASSSTGTYEQYF. In DNA form, the CDR3 reads TGTGCCAGCAGCTCGACAGGGACCTACGAGCAGTACTTC.

This clone was seen once. The CDR3, as DNA: TGTGCCATCAGTGAGAATCGGGCAGGGGTGGAGACCCAGTACTTC. Its protein product is CAISENRAGVETQYF. This chain joins TRBV10-3 and TRBJ2-5; D possibly corresponds to TRBD1 (6 bases). Looked up from germline, CDR1 is ENHRY and CDR2 is SYGVKD. The V end was cut by 2 bases, the J end by 5 bases, with 15 bases between. The CDR3 extends over 15 amino acids.

The V and J genes are TRBV3-1 (or the pseudogene TRBV3-2) and TRBJ2-5, with D tentatively TRBD1 (5 bases). The CDR3 loop spans 16 amino acids. V was clipped by 4 bases and J by 5 bases, with 20 bases between them. The germline gives CDR1 LGHDT, CDR2 YNNKEL (reference sequence). The CDR3 region has the DNA TGTGCCAGCAGCCCAAGCAGGGATCTTGGGTTTGAGACCCAGTACTTC. It yields the protein CASSPSRDLGFETQYF.

The chain joins TRBV2 to TRBJ1-6; 7 bases are shared with TRBD1. The length of the CDR3 is 13 residues. Germline assignment: CDR1 SNHLY and CDR2 FYNNEI. The trim removed 9 bases at V and 7 bases at J, leaving 6 bases unmatched. DNA for the CDR3: TGTGCCAGTACGGGACAGTTAAATTCACCCCTCCACTTT. Translated: CASTGQLNSPLHF.

The chain couples TRBV10-2 to TRBJ1-6; D ambiguous. V dropped 2 bases and J dropped 6 bases, with 5 bases sitting between them. The CDR3 extends over 13 amino acids. Germline V gene data show CDR1 as WSHSY and CDR2 as SAAADI. As DNA, the CDR3 is TGCGCCAGCAGTGAGACCGGTAATTCACCCCTCCACTTT. It translates to CASSETGNSPLHF.

The chain links TRBV7-6 to TRBJ2-3, with D possibly TRBD2 on 5 matching bases. V shed 5 bases and J shed 3 bases, with 12 bases lying between them. The CDR3 is 14 residues long. The germline gives CDR1 SGHVS, CDR2 FNYEAQ. The DNA of the CDR3 is TGTGCCAGCAGCCCCACTAGAGGTACAGATACGCAGTATTTT. Translation: CASSPTRGTDTQYF.

The chain carries TRBV2 and TRBJ1-5; unclear D gene. There are 15 residues in the CDR3. Germline V gene data show CDR1 as SNHLY and CDR2 as FYNNEI. The V and J ends lost 3 bases and 0 bases respectively, with 9 bases between them. In nucleotides, the CDR3 is TGTGCCAGCAGTGAGTCGACACCTAGCAATCAGCCCCAGCATTTT. As protein: CASSESTPSNQPQHF.